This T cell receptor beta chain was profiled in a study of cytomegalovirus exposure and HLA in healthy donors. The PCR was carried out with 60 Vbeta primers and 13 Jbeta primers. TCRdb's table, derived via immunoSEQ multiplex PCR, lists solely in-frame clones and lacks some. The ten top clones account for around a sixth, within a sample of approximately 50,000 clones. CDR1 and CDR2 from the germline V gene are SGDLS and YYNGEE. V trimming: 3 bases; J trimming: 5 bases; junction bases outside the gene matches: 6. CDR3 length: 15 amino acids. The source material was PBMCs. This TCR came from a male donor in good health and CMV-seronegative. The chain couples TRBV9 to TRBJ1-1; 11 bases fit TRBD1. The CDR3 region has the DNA TGTGCCAGCAGCGGTGGGACAGGGGGGAAAACTGAAGCTTTCTTT. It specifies CASSGGTGGKTEAFF.